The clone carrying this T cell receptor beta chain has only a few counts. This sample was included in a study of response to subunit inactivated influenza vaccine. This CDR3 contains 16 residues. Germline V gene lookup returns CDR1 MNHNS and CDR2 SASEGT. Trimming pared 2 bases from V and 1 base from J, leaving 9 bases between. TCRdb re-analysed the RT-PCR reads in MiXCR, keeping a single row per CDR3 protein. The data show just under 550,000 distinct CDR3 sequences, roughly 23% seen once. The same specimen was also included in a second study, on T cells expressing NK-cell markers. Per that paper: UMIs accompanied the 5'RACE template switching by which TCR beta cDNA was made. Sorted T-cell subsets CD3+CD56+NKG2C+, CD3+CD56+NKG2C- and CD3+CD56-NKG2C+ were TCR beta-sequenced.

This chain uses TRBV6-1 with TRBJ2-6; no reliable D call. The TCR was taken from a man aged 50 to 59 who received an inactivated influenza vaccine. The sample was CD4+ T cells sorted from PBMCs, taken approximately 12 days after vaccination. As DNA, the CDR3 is TGTGCCAGCAGTGAATACCGCGGTTCTGGGGCCAACGTCCTGACTTTC. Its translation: CASSEYRGSGANVLTF.